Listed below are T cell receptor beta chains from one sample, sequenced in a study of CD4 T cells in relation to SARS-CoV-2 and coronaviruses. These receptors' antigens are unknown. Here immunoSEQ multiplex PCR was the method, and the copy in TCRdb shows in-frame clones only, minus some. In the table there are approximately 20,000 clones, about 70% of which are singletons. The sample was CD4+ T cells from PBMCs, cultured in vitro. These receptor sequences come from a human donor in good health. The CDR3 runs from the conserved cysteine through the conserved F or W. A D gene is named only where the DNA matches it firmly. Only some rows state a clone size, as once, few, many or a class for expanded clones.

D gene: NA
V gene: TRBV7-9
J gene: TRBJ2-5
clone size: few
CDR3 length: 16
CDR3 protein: CASSRGSGFAQETQYF
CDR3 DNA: TGTGCCAGCAGCCGTGGGTCCGGGTTCGCCCAAGAGACCCAGTACTTC

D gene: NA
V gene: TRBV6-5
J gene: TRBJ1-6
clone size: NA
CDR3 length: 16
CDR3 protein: CASSYSGNGADSPLHF
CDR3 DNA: TGTGCCAGCAGTTACTCAGGCAACGGCGCGGATTCACCCCTCCACTTT

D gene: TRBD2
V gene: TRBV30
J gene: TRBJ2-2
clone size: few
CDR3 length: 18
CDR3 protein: CAWSPPGLAGGPIGELFF
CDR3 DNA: TGTGCCTGGAGTCCACCGGGACTAGCGGGAGGGCCTATCGGGGAGCTGTTTTTT

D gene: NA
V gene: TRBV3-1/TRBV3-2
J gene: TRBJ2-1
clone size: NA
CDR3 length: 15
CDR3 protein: CASSQGPGSGNEQFF
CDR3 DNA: TGTGCCAGCAGCCAGGGACCCGGCTCGGGGAATGAGCAGTTCTTC

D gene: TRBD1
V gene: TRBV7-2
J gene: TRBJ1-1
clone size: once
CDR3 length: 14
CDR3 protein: CASSVRTGATEAFF
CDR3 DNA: TGTGCCAGCAGCGTACGAACAGGGGCCACTGAAGCTTTCTTT

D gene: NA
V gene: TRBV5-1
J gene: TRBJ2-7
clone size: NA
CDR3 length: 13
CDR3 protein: CASNLVGSYEQYF
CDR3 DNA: TGCGCCAGCAATTTGGTGGGCTCCTACGAGCAGTACTTC

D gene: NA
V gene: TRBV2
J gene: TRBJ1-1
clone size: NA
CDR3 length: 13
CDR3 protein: CASRQTVNTEAFF
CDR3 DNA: TGTGCCAGCAGACAGACAGTGAACACTGAAGCTTTCTTT

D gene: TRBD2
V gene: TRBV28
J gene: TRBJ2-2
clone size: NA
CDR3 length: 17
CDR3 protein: CASSPPGGLALGGELFF
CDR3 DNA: TGTGCCAGCAGTCCCCCCGGGGGACTAGCTTTGGGCGGGGAGCTGTTTTTT

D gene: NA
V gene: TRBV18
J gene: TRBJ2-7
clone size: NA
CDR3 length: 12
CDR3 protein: CASSPGDRDEYF
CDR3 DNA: TGTGCCAGCTCACCGGGGGACCGGGATGAGTACTTC

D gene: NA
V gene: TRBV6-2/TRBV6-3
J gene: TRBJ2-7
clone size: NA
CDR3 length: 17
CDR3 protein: CASSYSRAARAGHEQYF
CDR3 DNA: TGTGCCAGCAGTTACTCGAGAGCGGCGAGAGCTGGCCACGAGCAGTACTTC

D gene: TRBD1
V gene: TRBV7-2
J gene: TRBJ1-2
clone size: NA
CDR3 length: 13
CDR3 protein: CASSLAGQGGYTF
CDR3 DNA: TGTGCCAGCAGCTTAGCGGGACAGGGGGGCTACACCTTC

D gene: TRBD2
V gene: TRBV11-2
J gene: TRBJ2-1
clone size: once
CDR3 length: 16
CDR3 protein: CASSHGRAGDGYEQFF
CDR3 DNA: TGTGCCAGCAGCCACGGAAGAGCGGGGGACGGGTATGAGCAGTTCTTC

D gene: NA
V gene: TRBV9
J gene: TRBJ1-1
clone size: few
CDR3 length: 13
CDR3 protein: CASSVGAQSGAFF
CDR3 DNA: TGTGCCAGCAGCGTAGGGGCGCAAAGTGGAGCTTTCTTT

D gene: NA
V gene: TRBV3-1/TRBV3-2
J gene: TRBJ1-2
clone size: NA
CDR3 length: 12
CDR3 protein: CASSDPPYGYTF
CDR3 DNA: TGTGCCAGCAGCGATCCGCCCTATGGCTACACCTTC

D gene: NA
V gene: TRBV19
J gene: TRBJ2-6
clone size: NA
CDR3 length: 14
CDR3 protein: CAVGTLAGANVLTF
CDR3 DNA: TGTGCCGTCGGGACGTTGGCTGGGGCCAACGTCCTGACTTTC

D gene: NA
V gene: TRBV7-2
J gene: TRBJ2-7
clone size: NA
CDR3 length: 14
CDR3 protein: CASSPRTIKYEQYF
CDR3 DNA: TGTGCCAGCAGCCCCAGGACTATAAAGTACGAGCAGTACTTC

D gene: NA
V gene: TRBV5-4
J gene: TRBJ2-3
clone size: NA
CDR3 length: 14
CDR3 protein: CASKRDGNTDTQYF
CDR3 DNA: TGTGCCAGCAAGAGGGATGGAAACACAGATACGCAGTATTTT

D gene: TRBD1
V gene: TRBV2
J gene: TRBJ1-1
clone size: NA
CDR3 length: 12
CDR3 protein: CAGTGDGTEAFF
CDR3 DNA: TGTGCCGGGACAGGGGATGGCACTGAAGCTTTCTTT

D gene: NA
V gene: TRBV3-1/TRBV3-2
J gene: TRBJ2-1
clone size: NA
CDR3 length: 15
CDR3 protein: CASALGRDSYNEQFF
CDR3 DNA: TGTGCCAGCGCGTTGGGGCGGGACTCCTACAATGAGCAGTTCTTC

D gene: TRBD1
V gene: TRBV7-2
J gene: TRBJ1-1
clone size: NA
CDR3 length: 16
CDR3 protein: CASKNRGGEVNTEAFF
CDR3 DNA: TGTGCCAGCAAAAATAGAGGGGGCGAGGTGAACACTGAAGCTTTCTTT

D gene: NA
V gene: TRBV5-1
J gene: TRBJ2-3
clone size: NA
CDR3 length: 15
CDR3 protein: CASSLLGLSTDTQYF
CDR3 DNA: TGCGCCAGCAGCTTGCTGGGACTGAGCACAGATACGCAGTATTTT

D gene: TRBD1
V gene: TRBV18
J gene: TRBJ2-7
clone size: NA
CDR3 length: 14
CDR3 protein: CASSPRDRVYEQYF
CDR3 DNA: TGTGCCAGCTCACCCCGGGACAGGGTCTACGAGCAGTACTTC

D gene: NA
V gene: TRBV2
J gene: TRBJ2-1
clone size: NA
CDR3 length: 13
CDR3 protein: CASKSGSYNEQFF
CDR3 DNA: TGTGCCAGCAAGTCCGGCTCCTACAATGAGCAGTTCTTC